The 10 T cell receptor beta chains below all came from one sample that was sequenced in a study of tumor and adjacent non-tumor tissue in lung cancer. The library came from three nested PCR rounds adapted from ARM-PCR protocols. Each CDR3 protein is one row after TCRdb ran MiXCR on the multiplex PCR reads. Of some 120,000 distinct CDR3 sequences listed, approximately 66% are singletons. RNA was extracted from bulk tissue without any cell sorting. The sequencing input was lung tumor tissue. The receptors originated from a man aged 25 to 40 with non-small cell lung cancer.

This clonotype has ten or more counts. This sequence joins TRBV20-1 and TRBJ1-6, with no clear D. This CDR3 has 15 residues. V shed 0 bases and J shed 0 bases, with 6 bases lying between them. Germline CDR1 DFQATT, CDR2 SNEGSKA (reference sequence). The CDR3 DNA sequence: TGCAGTGCTAGAGACGGCAGCTCCTATAATTCACCCCTCCACTTT. Amino acids: CSARDGSSYNSPLHF.

The rearrangement joins TRBV10-3 to TRBJ2-1; D call uncertain. The V gene's germline CDR1 is ENHRY and CDR2 SYGVKD. The CDR3 is 14 amino acids. Trimming cost V 0 bases and J 14 bases, with 17 bases left between them. As DNA, the CDR3 is TGTGCCATCAGTGAGTCGACTGGGGTCAGTCCCGAGTTCTTC. Protein product: CAISESTGVSPEFF.

In the case of this clonotype: This may be a read error, as it is one base from a much larger clone. This chain links TRBV11-2 with TRBJ2-3, with D tentatively TRBD1 (6 bases). This CDR3 is built from 14 residues. The V gene's germline CDR1 is SGHAT and CDR2 FQNNGV. The CDR3 is CASSLLGRGDKQYF. The CDR3 coding sequence is TGTGCCAGCAGCTTATTGGGCAGGGGAGATAAGCAGTATTTT.

Remarks on this clonotype: At one boundary the junction diverges from the germline segment, which might be a read error. The rearrangement links TRBV11-1 to TRBJ2-1; 8 nucleotides agree with TRBD2. Per the germline V gene, CDR1 is SGHAT and CDR2 is FQDESV (reference sequence). The CDR3 length is 15 residues. CDR3 sequence (DNA): TGTGCCAGCAGCACGACTAGCGAACCCCACATTGAGCAGTTTTTC. It codes for CASSTTSEPHIEQFF.

With respect to this clonotype: A read error may account for a junction end that differs from germline. The rearrangement uses TRBV29-1 and TRBJ2-1, with D tentatively TRBD2 (7 bases). This CDR3 is 14 amino acids long. Germline CDR1 is SQVTM and CDR2 is ANQGSEA. The CDR3 sequence: CSAGGPKLCGEQFF. DNA for the CDR3: TGCAGCGCCGGGGGGCCGAAACTGTGTGGTGAGCAATTCTTC.

This clonotype was seen only once. This could be a read error, since a much larger clone is one nucleotide away. The V and J genes are TRBV20-1 and TRBJ1-5; D might be TRBD1 (6 bases). CDR1 is DFQATT, CDR2 SNEGSKA, per germline (reference sequence). The CDR3 covers 12 residues. The CDR3 bases are TGCAATGCTGTTCAGGGGTTTCAGCCCCAGCATTTT. This encodes CNAVQGFQPQHF.

The genes are TRBV6-2 or TRBV6-3 and TRBJ2-5; D gene ambiguous. Germline V gives CDR1 MNHEY, CDR2 SVGEGT. The CDR3 is made up of 14 amino acids. V was pared by 9 bases and J by 2 bases, with 16 bases between. In DNA form, the CDR3 reads TGTGCCAGAAATCCGAACGGACCACAAGAGACCCAGTACTTC. Protein sequence: CARNPNGPQETQYF.

J is TRBJ2-3 and V is TRBV6-2 or TRBV6-3, with D maybe TRBD1 (5 bases). The J call is uncertain, as TRBJ1-5 better fits the DNA end. The V gene's germline CDR1 is MNHEY and CDR2 SVGEGT. The CDR3 spans 13 residues. Here the CDR3 DNA reads TGTGCCATCGCGGGGCGTAGCACGGATACGCAGCATTTT. Translation gives CAIAGRSTDTQHF.

This chain links TRBV4-1 with TRBJ2-1, with 10 bases aligning to TRBD2. J lost 5 bases, V lost 9 bases, and 13 bases had no gene match. The CDR3 is made up of 16 amino acids. Germline CDR1 is MGHRA and CDR2 is YSYEKL. The DNA of the CDR3 is TGCGCCAGATGCCAACTAAGCGGGAGGGCCGACAATGAGCAGTTCTTC. Translated: CARCQLSGRADNEQFF.

This clonotype was seen a single time. The chain is built from TRBV5-1 and TRBJ2-1; D is ambiguous. V lost 2 bases, J lost 2 bases, and 8 bases lay in between. Germline V CDR1 and CDR2: SGHRS, YFSETQ. This CDR3 is 14 amino acids long. DNA for the CDR3: TGCGCCAGCAGCTTATGCGGAACCTACAATGAGCAGTTCTTC. It translates to CASSLCGTYNEQFF.